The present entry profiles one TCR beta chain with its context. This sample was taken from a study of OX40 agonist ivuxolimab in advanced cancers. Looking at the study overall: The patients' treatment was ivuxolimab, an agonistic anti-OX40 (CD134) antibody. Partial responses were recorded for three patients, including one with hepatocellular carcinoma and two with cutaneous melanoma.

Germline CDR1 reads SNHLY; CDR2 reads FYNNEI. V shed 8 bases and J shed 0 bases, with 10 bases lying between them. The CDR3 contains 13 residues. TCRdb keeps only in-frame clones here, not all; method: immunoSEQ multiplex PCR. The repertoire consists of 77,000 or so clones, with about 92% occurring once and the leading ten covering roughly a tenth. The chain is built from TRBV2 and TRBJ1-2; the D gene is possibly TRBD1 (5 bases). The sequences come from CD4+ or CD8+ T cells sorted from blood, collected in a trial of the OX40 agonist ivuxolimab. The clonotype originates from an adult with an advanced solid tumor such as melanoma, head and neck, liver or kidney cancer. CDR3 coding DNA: TGTGCCAGCGGGGACGGCCCTAACTATGGCTACACCTTC. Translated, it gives CASGDGPNYGYTF.